This T cell receptor (beta chain) is drawn from a study of T cells after yellow fever vaccination. Study summary: Any fraction with a low cell number was prepared using SMART-Seq v4 Ultra Low Input. Study-level points and caveats: Weaker, the secondary response peaked sooner, at day 5 versus 15.

A single record per CDR3 protein comes from TCRdb applying MiXCR to the 5' RACE reads. The table includes 620,000 or so distinct CDR3 sequences, less than 20% detected once. This CDR3 has 15 residues. V was trimmed by 1 base and J by 3 bases, leaving 10 bases between them. Germline-derived CDR1 and CDR2 are SGHTA and FQGNSA. This clonotype was observed a few times. The antigen is unknown. This clonotype was obtained from a man aged 18 to 35 who received the YFV17D yellow fever vaccine. The gene calls are TRBV7-2 and TRBJ2-1; D not resolved. This specimen was PBMCs, taken more than 4 days after the first yellow fever vaccination. The CDR3 loop is CASSLGGFYYNEQFF. The CDR3 coding sequence is TGTGCCAGCAGCTTAGGGGGTTTCTACTACAATGAGCAGTTCTTC.